The 27 T cell receptor beta chains listed next were all sequenced from one sample in a study of blood T cell repertoires in COVID-19. The protocol was immunoSEQ multiplex PCR, while the TCRdb copy is restricted to in-frame clones and leaves out a portion. Among 75,000 to 95,000 clones listed, roughly 70% were seen once. Sequencing input: peripheral blood. These receptors were taken from a man in his sixties or seventies with COVID-19, enrolled during active disease.

The chain has TRBV18 and TRBJ2-1, with a weak D call TRBD2 (6 bases). The CDR3 is made up of 13 amino acids. V was pared by 3 bases and J by 5 bases, with 8 bases between. CDR1 is KGHSH and CDR2 is LQKENI in the germline V gene. The CDR3 bases are TGTGCCAGCTCACCGGGACTGAACAATGAGCAGTTCTTC. Translating it yields CASSPGLNNEQFF.

This clone has more than one count but fewer than ten. The rearrangement links TRBV10-3 to TRBJ1-2; D is possibly TRBD1 (6 bases). There are 16 residues in the CDR3. The V gene's germline CDR1 is ENHRY and CDR2 SYGVKD. The V end lost 6 bases, the J end lost 0 bases, and 17 bases lay between the germline ends. In nucleotides, the CDR3 is TGTGCCATCAGGAGGGGGAATCCCAAAGCTAACTATGGCTACACCTTC. Protein sequence: CAIRRGNPKANYGYTF.

The table lists this clone with a few counts. The V gene is TRBV5-1, the J gene TRBJ2-1, with a weak D call TRBD1 (6 bases). The CDR3 runs to 15 residues. Germline V CDR1 and CDR2: SGHRS, YFSETQ. The V end lost 2 bases, the J end lost 5 bases, and 14 bases lay between the germline ends. The CDR3 loop reads CASSLGGFSDNEQFF. Written as DNA, the CDR3 is TGCGCCAGCAGCTTAGGGGGTTTTTCGGACAATGAGCAGTTCTTC.

J is TRBJ2-5 and V is TRBV3-1 (or the pseudogene TRBV3-2), with 9 bases fitting TRBD2. The CDR3 is made up of 14 amino acids. In germline, CDR1 is LGHDT, CDR2 YNNKEL (reference sequence). The V segment lost 4 bases and the J segment 10 bases; nucleotides outside the gene matches: 10. CDR3 loop: CASSPGLAREGQYF. CDR3 nucleotides: TGTGCCAGCAGCCCAGGACTAGCGAGGGAGGGCCAGTACTTC.

This clone has only one observation. The gene calls are TRBV7-7 and TRBJ2-2; a weak D match, TRBD2 (5 bases). This CDR3 region has 14 residues. Germline V gene data show CDR1 as SSHAT and CDR2 as FNYEAQ (reference sequence). CDR3 in amino acids: CASAPYEGTGELFF. CDR3 DNA sequence: TGTGCTAGCGCACCCTACGAGGGAACCGGGGAGCTGTTTTTT.

The chain is built from TRBV2 and TRBJ2-1, with 10 bases lining up with TRBD2. Germline V lookup: CDR1 SNHLY, CDR2 FYNNEI. J was trimmed by 7 bases and V by 8 bases; bases with no gene match: 8. The CDR3 has 14 residues. This chain's CDR3 is CASFQREGTNEQFF. The CDR3 DNA reads TGTGCCAGCTTTCAGCGGGAGGGTACGAATGAGCAGTTCTTC.

This chain links TRBV7-9 with TRBJ2-7; tentatively, D is TRBD1 (6 bases). The germline V gene has CDR1 SEHNR and CDR2 FQNEAQ (reference sequence). This CDR3 comprises 15 residues. With 5 bases removed from V and 0 bases from J, the gap between germline ends came to 14 bases. CDR3: CASSLQGVFSYEQYF. The CDR3, as DNA: TGTGCCAGCAGCCTACAGGGAGTCTTCTCCTACGAGCAGTACTTC.

This sequence joins TRBV19 and TRBJ2-1; 10 nucleotides line up with TRBD2. CDR1 is LNHDA and CDR2 is SQIVND in the germline V gene (reference sequence). J lost 10 bases, V lost 1 base, and 7 bases had no gene match. The CDR3 has 15 amino acids. The CDR3: CASSIGRLAGAEQFF. CDR3 nucleotides: TGTGCCAGTAGTATAGGCAGGCTAGCGGGAGCGGAGCAGTTCTTC.

The V call is TRBV5-1, the J call TRBJ2-1, with a possible D match to TRBD2 (5 bases). V was cut by 7 bases and J by 8 bases, with 16 bases left in between. The CDR3 contains 13 residues. Per the germline V gene, CDR1 is SGHRS and CDR2 is YFSETQ. As DNA, the CDR3 is TGCGCCAGCGACCCGGGGAGCGGCTATGAGCAGTTCTTC. Translated: CASDPGSGYEQFF.

Written as DNA, the CDR3 is TGCAGCGTTTCCGGGACTAGCGGGAGGTCATCTAGCACAGATACGCAGTATTTT. Protein sequence: CSVSGTSGRSSSTDTQYF. The V and J genes are TRBV29-1 and TRBJ2-3; 15 bases match TRBD2. Trimming removed 5 bases from V and 0 bases from J; junction bases left unmatched: 9. Germline CDR1 SQVTM, CDR2 ANQGSEA. This CDR3 spans 18 amino acids.

The chain carries TRBV5-5 and TRBJ1-1; D possibly corresponds to TRBD1 (5 bases). V lost 0 bases to trimming and J lost 4 bases, with 10 bases between them. The V gene's germline CDR1 is SGHKS and CDR2 YYEKEE (reference sequence). There are 14 residues in the CDR3. The CDR3 protein is CASSLAGGGTEAFF. CDR3 in DNA: TGTGCCAGCAGCTTGGCTGGGGGAGGCACTGAAGCTTTCTTT.

The genes are TRBV7-9 and TRBJ2-3; maybe TRBD2 (6 bases). Trimming removed 2 bases at V and 4 bases at J, with 13 bases between. CDR3 length equals 15 residues. Germline CDR1 is SEHNR and CDR2 is FQNEAQ (reference sequence). CDR3 in amino acids: CASSLTGTASDTQYF. The CDR3 region has the DNA TGTGCCAGCAGCTTAACCGGGACTGCTTCAGATACGCAGTATTTT.

The gene calls are TRBV2 and TRBJ2-3; D uncertain. The CDR3 has 12 residues. The V gene's germline CDR1 is SNHLY and CDR2 FYNNEI. Trimming took off 2 bases at V and 2 bases at J, with 2 bases between the two ends. The CDR3 region is CASSEYTDTQYF. The CDR3 nucleotides read TGTGCCAGCAGTGAATACACAGATACGCAGTATTTT.

The chain links TRBV7-2 to TRBJ2-2; 10 nucleotides match TRBD2. Germline CDR1 SGHTA, CDR2 FQGNSA. Losses at the gene ends were 5 bases for V and 7 bases for J; bases not matched to a gene: 7. The CDR3 runs 15 residues. The CDR3 bases are TGTGCCAGCAGCCCGGGACTAGCGAATGGCGGGGAGCTGTTTTTT. Translated: CASSPGLANGGELFF.

This clone came up once. The chain joins TRBV7-9 to TRBJ1-4; TRBD1 agrees at 10 bases. The CDR3 consists of 14 residues. With 1 base clipped from V and 8 bases from J, the junction kept 1 base outside the gene matches. CDR1 and CDR2 (germline): SEHNR, FQNEAQ (reference sequence). CDR3 in DNA: TGTGCCAGCAGCTTAGGGACAGGGGGGGAAAAACTGTTTTTT. Encoded protein: CASSLGTGGEKLFF.

V is TRBV6-5 and J is TRBJ2-7; D gene unclear. The CDR3 extends over 15 amino acids. The germline V gene has CDR1 MNHEY and CDR2 SVGAGI. The V and J ends lost 0 bases and 7 bases respectively, with 16 bases between them. The CDR3 DNA follows: TGTGCCAGCAGTTACTCTGGAGCAGTCCCGTGGGAGCAGTACTTC. It encodes CASSYSGAVPWEQYF.

The chain uses TRBV7-2 and TRBJ2-7, with 7 bases lining up with TRBD2. CDR3 size: 14 residues. After removal of 6 bases from V and 4 bases from J, the junction contained 9 bases not matched to a gene. Per the germline V gene, CDR1 is SGHTA and CDR2 is FQGNSA. This chain's CDR3 is CASSRGTGRYEQYF. CDR3 nucleotide sequence: TGTGCCAGCAGTCGGGGCACCGGGAGGTACGAGCAGTACTTC.

This clone was detected once. The rearrangement links TRBV27 to TRBJ1-2, with TRBD1 matching over 7 bases. V trimming: 6 bases; J trimming: 4 bases; junction bases outside the gene matches: 8. Germline CDR1 MNHEY, CDR2 SMNVEV (reference sequence). The length of the CDR3 is 14 residues. The CDR3, as DNA: TGTGCCAGCAGAGGACAGGAGGAGCTCTATGGCTACACCTTC. Protein: CASRGQEELYGYTF.

V and J are TRBV5-6 and TRBJ2-5; 10 bases are a match to TRBD2. Germline loops: CDR1 SGHDT, CDR2 YYEEEE. The CDR3 runs to 18 residues. The ends lost 0 bases at V and 4 bases at J; junction bases unmatched: 12. The CDR3 nucleotides are TGTGCCAGCAGCTTGGTTCCTGCTAGCGGGGGACCCCGAGAGACCCAGTACTTC. It yields the protein CASSLVPASGGPRETQYF.

This clone was recorded only once. The V call is TRBV12-3 or TRBV12-4, the J call TRBJ2-2, with a tentative D call TRBD1 (6 bases). The V end lost 6 bases, the J end lost 7 bases, and 12 bases lay between the germline ends. This CDR3 contains 13 residues. The CDR3 nucleotides read TGTGCCAGCAGCATACAGGGTTACGGGGAGCTGTTTTTT. Protein sequence: CASSIQGYGELFF.

The chain is built from TRBV7-2 and TRBJ1-1; possible D gene TRBD1, 6 bases. From germline, CDR1 is SGHTA and CDR2 FQGNSA. The V end was cut by 0 bases, the J end by 3 bases, with 11 bases between. This CDR3 region has 15 residues. CDR3 in amino acids: CASSLAQGSYTEAFF. For the CDR3, the DNA is TGTGCCAGCAGCTTAGCGCAGGGGTCATACACTGAAGCTTTCTTT.

Regarding this clone: One end of the junction varies from germline; a read error may be responsible. V is TRBV7-7 and J is TRBJ2-2; weak D call: TRBD2 (5 bases). In germline, CDR1 is SSHAT, CDR2 FNYEAQ (reference sequence). This CDR3 comprises 13 residues. The CDR3 DNA reads as TGTGCTAGCAGCTTAGATGGACTCGGGGAGCTGTTTTTT. Amino acid sequence: CASSLDGLGELFF.

The genes are TRBV27 and TRBJ2-1; 12 nucleotides match TRBD2. Germline V CDR1 and CDR2: MNHEY, SMNVEV (reference sequence). The CDR3 has 17 residues. V lost 3 bases to trimming and J lost 5 bases; unmatched junction nucleotides: 8. DNA for the CDR3: TGTGCCAGCAGTTTTAGGCTAGCGGGAGGGCCTAACAATGAGCAGTTCTTC. Protein sequence: CASSFRLAGGPNNEQFF.

The rearrangement uses TRBV6-5 and TRBJ2-7, with 7 bases fitting TRBD1. V gave up 8 bases and J gave up 4 bases; unmatched junction bases: 8. Germline lookup yields CDR1 MNHEY and CDR2 SVGAGI. There are 13 residues in the CDR3. CDR3 DNA sequence: TGTGCCAGCGGACCGGGACAGAATTACGAGCAGTACTTC. Residues: CASGPGQNYEQYF.

This clone was observed once. The chain couples TRBV5-4 to TRBJ2-7; D is perhaps TRBD2 (5 bases). Germline V gives CDR1 SGHNT, CDR2 YYREEE (reference sequence). The CDR3 consists of 13 residues. Trimming removed 5 bases at V and 3 bases at J, with 12 bases between. The CDR3 DNA follows: TGTGCCAGCAGGTCGGAGGCGAGCTACGAGCAGTACTTC. Translating it yields CASRSEASYEQYF. The entire variable domain, with the rest obtained from reference TRBV5-4 and TRBJ2-7, is as follows: ETGVTQSPTHLIKTRGQQVTLRCSSQSGHNTVSWYQQALGQGPQFIFQYYREEENGRGNFPPRFSGLQFPNYSSELNVNALELDDSALYLCASRSEASYEQYFGPGTRLTVT.

This clone was seen repeatedly, ten times or more. The gene calls are TRBV3-1 (or the pseudogene TRBV3-2) and TRBJ2-1, with 9 bases lining up with TRBD2. V was clipped by 3 bases and J by 3 bases; unmatched bases: 15. The CDR3 sequence is 19 residues long. Germline V gives CDR1 LGHDT, CDR2 YNNKEL (reference sequence). In nucleotides, the CDR3 is TGTGCCAGCAGCCACACCCAGCGGGAGGCCGGGGGTGGCTACAATGAGCAGTTCTTC. It codes for CASSHTQREAGGGYNEQFF.

The chain carries TRBV9 and TRBJ2-5, with TRBD1 matching 8 bases. In germline, CDR1 is SGDLS, CDR2 YYNGEE. The CDR3 sequence is 14 residues long. V lost 4 bases to trimming and J lost 6 bases; unmatched junction nucleotides: 8. CDR3 loop: CASSLGQGGQTQYF. The CDR3, as DNA: TGTGCCAGCAGCCTAGGACAGGGTGGCCAGACCCAGTACTTC.